Listed here are 6 T cell receptor beta chains from one sample, sequenced in a study of blood T cell repertoires in COVID-19. Only in-frame clones appear in the TCRdb table, and some are missing; sequencing was by immunoSEQ multiplex PCR. The data show about 380,000 clones, roughly 86% seen once. Sample: peripheral blood. These receptors originate from a human donor with acute or convalescent COVID-19. The donor label of this sample is uncertain.

The genes are TRBV11-2 and TRBJ1-2, with 7 nucleotides matching TRBD1. The CDR3 spans 14 residues. Germline V CDR1 and CDR2: SGHAT, FQNNGV. V lost 1 base to trimming and J lost 2 bases; unmatched junction nucleotides: 1. The CDR3 region has the DNA TGTGCCAGCAGCTTAGTGACAGGGAACTATGGCTACACCTTC. Translating it yields CASSLVTGNYGYTF.

This chain joins TRBV7-8 and TRBJ2-7; TRBD1 matches at 8 bases. This CDR3 spans 13 amino acids. Germline CDR1 SGHVS, CDR2 FQNEAQ. Trimming cost V 7 bases and J 2 bases; bases outside gene matches: 4. Written as DNA, the CDR3 is TGTGCCAGCACCCGGACAGGGACCTACGAGCAGTACTTC. This translates into CASTRTGTYEQYF. The variable domain in full, completed from reference TRBV7-8 and TRBJ2-7, reads GAGVSQSPRYKVAKRGQDVALRCDPISGHVSLFWYQQALGQGPEFLTYFQNEAQLDKSGLPSDRFFAERPEGSVSTLKIQRTQQEDSAVYLCASTRTGTYEQYFGPGTRLTVT.

V and J are TRBV6-1 and TRBJ1-2, with D possibly TRBD1 on 6 matching bases. The CDR3 has 17 residues. The ends were cut back, 0 bases at V and 7 bases at J, with 21 bases in the middle. Germline V gene data show CDR1 as MNHNS and CDR2 as SASEGT. The CDR3 region has the DNA TGTGCCAGCAGTGAAGCCACCCGCCTGGGGGCCGATCCTGGCTACACCTTC. Encoded protein: CASSEATRLGADPGYTF.

A few counts support this clone. The rearrangement uses TRBV14 and TRBJ2-7; D is possibly TRBD1 (6 bases). The germline gives CDR1 SGHDN, CDR2 FVKESK. V lost 4 bases and J 9 bases, leaving 19 bases between the germline ends. The CDR3 has 14 amino acids. CDR3: CASSPTGTHRAQYF. The CDR3 DNA reads TGTGCCAGCAGCCCCACCGGGACACATAGGGCGCAGTACTTC.

CDR3 bases: TGTGCCAGCAGCTTAGGGACAGTCACTGAAGCTTTCTTT. Amino acid sequence: CASSLGTVTEAFF. The chain links TRBV11-2 to TRBJ1-1, with D possibly TRBD1 on 6 matching bases. Germline V lookup: CDR1 SGHAT, CDR2 FQNNGV. The CDR3 is made up of 13 amino acids. V gave up 1 base and J gave up 4 bases, with 7 bases separating them.

This clone was recorded once. The chain joins TRBV30 to TRBJ2-1; D may be TRBD2 (6 bases). Looked up from germline, CDR1 is GTSNPN and CDR2 is SVGIG (reference sequence). The CDR3 extends over 14 amino acids. Trimming left V 7 bases short and J 3 bases short, with 16 bases between. The CDR3 DNA follows: TGTGCCTTCGCACTAGCTTTGGGCTACAATGAGCAGTTCTTC. Translating gives CAFALALGYNEQFF.